This T cell receptor (beta chain) was documented in a study of T cell responses to AZD1222 COVID-19 vaccine. Study conclusions and caveats: Close to half of all spike-specific TCRs reportedly target regions of the variants that are unmutated. The donors showed a predominance of white British ancestry and of females, with possible underestimation of clonal diversity. Repertoire sampling occurred only after the peak T cell response. CD4 TCRs associated with vaccination spanned spike, dominating at 160-218 and 743-854.

Note on this clone: Its specificity is not known.

Deletions cut 4 bases from V and 4 bases from J, with 16 bases between. The CDR3 length is 16 residues. Germline V gives CDR1 LNHDA, CDR2 SQIVND (reference sequence). Clones were read by immunoSEQ multiplex PCR, and TCRdb kept only the in-frame ones, dropping some. Found here are approximately 70,000 clones, about nine tenths of them singletons; the top ten hold more than 2%. This clonotype was sampled from an adult in good health. The sample in question was peripheral blood, obtained on day 0 of AZD1222 vaccination. The chain couples TRBV19 to TRBJ1-4, with D hard to call. CDR3 sequence reads: CASSTLLSAGNEKLFF. The CDR3 DNA is TGTGCCAGTAGTACCCTTCTCAGTGCCGGTAATGAAAAACTGTTTTTT.